One and the same sample provided the 5 T cell receptor beta chains below, sequenced in a study of T cell repertoires in cytomegalovirus infection. Antigens of these TCRs are unknown. From the reads, TCRdb called clonotypes with MiXCR, one entry per CDR3 protein. The repertoire holds fewer than 950,000 distinct CDR3 sequences, 32% seen once, with under 15% in the top ten. The source material was cultured CD8+ T cells from PBMCs, sampled from culture after CMV antigen stimulation. The receptors stem from a human donor in good health (CMV status not recorded). Some clones in this sample may be carry-over from other donors' samples.

This clonotype showed up many times. The chain employs TRBV7-8 and TRBJ2-2, with D possibly matching TRBD2 (6 bases). The CDR3 contains 15 residues. Germline assignment: CDR1 SGHVS and CDR2 FQNEAQ. V was pared by 3 bases and J by 6 bases, with 14 bases between. The CDR3 region has the DNA TGTGCCAGCAGCTTCCCGACTAGTGGATCCGGGGAGCTGTTTTTT. The encoded protein is CASSFPTSGSGELFF.

This chain connects TRBV28 to TRBJ1-6; D perhaps matches TRBD1 (6 bases). The CDR3 runs to 16 residues. Germline V gene lookup returns CDR1 MDHEN and CDR2 SYDVKM. The V end was cut by 5 bases, the J end by 10 bases, with 21 bases between. DNA for the CDR3: TGTGCCAGCAGTCCCAGTCGGCAGGGGATGGGGTCACCCCTCCACTTT. This sequence encodes CASSPSRQGMGSPLHF.

This clonotype showed up just a few times. This chain connects TRBV2 to TRBJ1-5; maybe TRBD1 (6 bases). This CDR3 region has 14 residues. The V and J ends lost 5 bases and 2 bases respectively, with 10 bases between them. Germline CDR1 is SNHLY and CDR2 is FYNNEI. This chain's CDR3 is CASSKTGRNQPQHF. The DNA of the CDR3 is TGTGCCAGCAGTAAAACAGGGCGCAATCAGCCCCAGCATTTT.

The chain recombines TRBV6-2 or TRBV6-3 with TRBJ2-3; D remains unclear. The V and J ends lost 8 bases and 1 base respectively, with 16 bases between them. CDR3 size: 15 residues. Germline V gene data show CDR1 as MNHEY and CDR2 as SVGEGT. The CDR3 here is CASLSPVRGTDTQYF. For the CDR3, the DNA is TGTGCCAGCCTCTCTCCGGTACGTGGCACAGATACGCAGTATTTT.

There are many counts of this clonotype. The chain recombines TRBV7-2 with TRBJ1-5, with TRBD1 matching over 8 bases. V lost 5 bases and J lost 5; bases outside the gene matches: 11. The CDR3 has 16 residues. Germline lookup yields CDR1 SGHTA and CDR2 FQGNSA. CDR3 residues: CASSLNLDRADQPQHF. The CDR3 nucleotides read TGTGCCAGCAGCCTAAACTTGGACAGGGCCGATCAGCCCCAGCATTTT. The full variable domain, in which reference TRBV7-2 and TRBJ1-5 provide the parts outside the CDR3, is GAGVSQSPSNKVTEKGKDVELRCDPISGHTALYWYRQSLGQGLEFLIYFQGNSAPDKSGLPSDRFSAERTGGSVSTLTIQRTQQEDSAVYLCASSLNLDRADQPQHFGDGTRLSIL.